The sequence of this T cell receptor beta chain was determined in a study of blood T cell repertoires in COVID-19 (dated by TCRdb to 2018 to 2020). The study in broad terms: Collaborator samples came from the United States, Italy and Spain and covered acute and convalescent phases of COVID-19. The prospective study material was composed of cDNA or gDNA derived from T cells, B-cell-depleted T cells, or PBMCs. Subjects who had been exposed to COVID-19, were actively infected with it, or had recovered from it provided the deeply sampled blood TCRbeta repertoires that made up the dataset. The repertoires were released in a freely available public database intended as a resource for research on the immune response to SARS-CoV-2. The samples were drawn from two sources: the first 160 participants of the ongoing ImmuneRACE study, and some 1,300 subjects contributed by 6 global collaborators. Sample metadata almost always included a de-identified subject ID, COVID-19 status, age in years and sex. Where HLA class I and class II types were available, the types were taken from metadata supplied by the sample provider, not from assay-based typing. Findings and caveats that apply to the study as a whole: Clinical and demographic metadata were provided uncurated, with the amount varying by source and participant.

Based on the germline V gene, the CDR1 and CDR2 sequences are SGHTA and FQGNSA. Germline trimming amounts to 10 bases on V and 3 bases on J, with 7 as the count of junction bases outside the gene matches. The CDR3 runs 13 residues from the cysteine to the phenylalanine. Of all the DNA, just the CDR3 is kept, 39 bases in frame from base 1. Collaborating institutions collected whole blood in K2EDTA tubes following their own protocols. For TCRbeta analysis, collaborators shipped samples as frozen whole blood, isolated PBMCs, or DNA extracted from either of those sample types. The immunoSEQ Assay, a bias-controlled multiplex PCR, was used to amplify TCRbeta CDR3 regions from genomic DNA. The source study handled its data this way. Within the assay, amplification of reference gene primers was used to estimate how many nucleated cells each sample contained. To quantify the absolute abundance of each unique TCRbeta CDR3 rearrangement, sequence reads were collapsed and filtered. For each sample, productive Simpson clonality was calculated as the square root of Simpson's diversity index across productive rearrangements. TCRdb re-hosts the immuneACCESS table, in-frame sequences only. Its copies lack some clones; in the studies checked, an unresolved V gene accounts for under half of them, and the cause for the rest is not known. Clone size and V and J calls were adopted from that table, with D and trimming inferred from the DNA. For this sample the table gives some 38,000 clones, of which approximately 78% were detected only once. The top ten clonotypes cover approximately 16% of the sample.

Regarding this clone: Which antigen it targets is not known. No much larger clonotype is one base removed from it; base qualities were not supplied.

The receptor was isolated from a man between 70 and 80 years old with acute or convalescent COVID-19. The sequencing input was peripheral blood. The chain links TRBV7-2 with TRBJ2-5, with 8 bases matching TRBD2. The sequenced DNA is TGTGCCAAGGGCAAAGCGGGAGAAGAGACCCAGTACTTC. Its product reads: CAKGKAGEETQYF.